This TCR beta chain was profiled in a study of patients and donors after allogeneic stem cell transplantation. TCRdb re-derived calls from the RT-PCR reads in MiXCR, one entry per CDR3 protein. The sample comprises hundreds of thousands of distinct CDR3 sequences, roughly 17% of which are singletons, and 7.2% rests with the top ten. V lost 3 bases and J 3 bases, leaving 18 bases between the germline ends. Germline V CDR1 and CDR2: DFQATT, SNEGSKA (reference sequence). The CDR3 runs to 15 residues. This clonotype has more than one count but fewer than ten. The J gene is TRBJ2-7, the V gene TRBV20-1; TRBD2 is a possible D gene (5 bases). The sequence was collected from a human donor who was either an allogeneic HSCT recipient or a stem cell or donor lymphocyte infusion donor (not recorded which). It is not recorded whose cells these are; they may come from a transplant donor. The material sequenced was blood, either unsorted or a sorted T cell fraction (not recorded which). The DNA of the CDR3 is TGCAGTGCTAGGGCCCTCGGTCATGGAGGCTACGAGCAGTACTTC. Translated, it gives CSARALGHGGYEQYF.